These 23 T cell receptor beta chains share one sample of origin, sequenced in a study of T-cell memory formation after mild COVID-19. TCRdb re-derived calls from the 5' RACE reads in MiXCR, one entry per CDR3 protein. The sample carries hundreds of thousands of distinct CDR3 sequences, about 16% recorded once. Sequencing input: PBMCs or a T cell subset sorted from them (not recorded which). Receptor source: a man between 18 and 35 years old who had mild COVID-19 (a few samples of this study predate the infection). Cell type and time point are not known.

The V gene is TRBV12-5, the J gene TRBJ2-1; D might be TRBD1 or TRBD2, each matching 5 bases. The germline V gene has CDR1 LGHNT and CDR2 FRNRAP. The CDR3 covers 13 residues. V shed 3 bases and J shed 6 bases, with 9 bases lying between them. Here the CDR3 reads CASGFGGGNEQFF. Written as DNA, the CDR3 is TGTGCTAGTGGTTTCGGTGGGGGCAATGAGCAGTTCTTC.

This clonotype was counted between two and nine times. The chain recombines TRBV21-1 with TRBJ2-3. TRBV21-1 counts as a pseudogene. The CDR3 extends over 15 amino acids. For the CDR3, the DNA is TGTGCCAGCAGCAGAGGACCTGAGGTAATAGATACGCAGTATTTT. The encoded protein is CASSRGPEVIDTQYF.

This clonotype was detected many times. The chain has TRBV5-1 and TRBJ2-1; 10 positions agree with TRBD2. This CDR3 is built from 15 residues. The junction had 2 bases not matched to a gene; V was cut back by 3 bases and J by 2 bases. The V gene's germline CDR1 is SGHRS and CDR2 YFSETQ. The CDR3: CASSWSGGAYNEQFF. The CDR3 region has the DNA TGCGCCAGCAGCTGGAGCGGGGGGGCCTACAATGAGCAGTTCTTC. The full variable domain, its missing parts supplied by reference TRBV5-1 and TRBJ2-1, is KAGVTQTPRYLIKTRGQQVTLSCSPISGHRSVSWYQQTPGQGLQFLFEYFSETQRNKGNFPGRFSGRQFSNSRSEMNVSTLELGDSALYLCASSWSGGAYNEQFFGPGTRLTVL.

This clonotype occurred many times. The V call is TRBV5-1, the J call TRBJ2-1; perhaps TRBD2 as D (10 bases). V was trimmed by 4 bases and J by 7 bases, leaving 18 bases between them. Per germline, CDR1 SGHRS and CDR2 YFSETQ. There are 15 residues in the CDR3. The DNA for the CDR3 is TGCGCCAGCAGCCAGCGGGGGGGGACAGGGAATGAGCAGTTCTTC. This sequence encodes CASSQRGGTGNEQFF. Looking up the rest from reference TRBV5-1 and TRBJ2-1 gives the full variable domain: KAGVTQTPRYLIKTRGQQVTLSCSPISGHRSVSWYQQTPGQGLQFLFEYFSETQRNKGNFPGRFSGRQFSNSRSEMNVSTLELGDSALYLCASSQRGGTGNEQFFGPGTRLTVL.

The rearrangement links TRBV7-9 to TRBJ1-6; weak D call: TRBD1 (5 bases). Germline assignment: CDR1 SEHNR and CDR2 FQNEAQ (reference sequence). The CDR3 is 14 amino acids. With 5 bases removed from V and 4 bases from J, the gap between germline ends came to 9 bases. The CDR3 coding sequence is TGTGCCAGCAGCCGGGGACGTTATAATTCACCCCTCCACTTT. This translates into CASSRGRYNSPLHF.

This clonotype appeared a few times. The chain carries TRBV5-1 and TRBJ2-5; 9 bases map to TRBD2. V lost 0 bases, J lost 1 base, and 4 bases stayed unmatched. Germline V gene sequence: CDR1 SGHRS, CDR2 YFSETQ. The CDR3 contains 16 residues. The CDR3 coding sequence is TGCGCCAGCAGCTTGGATGGCGGGGGGGTCCAAGAGACCCAGTACTTC. Protein: CASSLDGGGVQETQYF.

The rearrangement uses TRBV5-1 and TRBJ2-7, with D perhaps matching TRBD1 (5 bases). The CDR3 consists of 13 residues. Per germline, CDR1 SGHRS and CDR2 YFSETQ. The ends were cut back, 4 bases at V and 4 bases at J, with 12 bases in the middle. The CDR3 is CASSRQGCYEQYV. In DNA, the CDR3 is TGCGCCAGCAGCCGGCAGGGATGTTACGAGCAGTACGTC.

Here the CDR3 reads CASSPPGVRGNNEQFF. The CDR3 DNA follows: TGTGCCAGCAGTCCGCCCGGGGTCCGGGGCAACAATGAGCAGTTCTTC. The J gene is TRBJ2-1, the V gene TRBV6-2 or TRBV6-3; either TRBD1 or TRBD2 may fit D (5 bases each). This CDR3 has 16 amino acids. V was trimmed by 5 bases and J by 5 bases, leaving 19 bases between them. Germline values: CDR1 MNHEY, CDR2 SVGEGT.

The chain combines TRBV20-1 with TRBJ2-3, with D possibly TRBD2 on 7 matching bases. The ends were cut back, 3 bases at V and 0 bases at J, with 13 bases in the middle. Germline CDR1 is DFQATT and CDR2 is SNEGSKA (reference sequence). The CDR3 contains 15 residues. The CDR3 region is CSASLRGLSTDTQYF. The CDR3 nucleotides read TGCAGTGCTAGCCTGCGGGGGCTTAGCACAGATACGCAGTATTTT.

This clonotype turned up a few times. The rearrangement links TRBV6-5 to TRBJ2-7; the match to TRBD1 covers 9 bases. The CDR3 totals 16 residues. V gave up 6 bases and J gave up 6 bases; unmatched junction bases: 15. CDR1 is MNHEY and CDR2 is SVGAGI in the germline V gene. In DNA form, the CDR3 reads TGTGCCAGCAGCCCCCCTTGCGGACAGGGGACGGCCGAGCAGTACGTC. Protein sequence: CASSPPCGQGTAEQYV.

This clonotype was observed a few times. The V call is TRBV7-2, the J call TRBJ2-1; the D is unclear. V shed 1 base and J shed 9 bases, with 13 bases lying between them. Germline V CDR1 and CDR2: SGHTA, FQGNSA. The CDR3 consists of 14 residues. This chain's CDR3 is CASSLDKKVIEQFF. CDR3 coding DNA: TGTGCCAGCAGCTTAGATAAGAAGGTTATTGAGCAGTTCTTC. Supplemented by reference TRBV7-2 and TRBJ2-1, the full variable domain reads GAGVSQSPSNKVTEKGKDVELRCDPISGHTALYWYRQSLGQGLEFLIYFQGNSAPDKSGLPSDRFSAERTGGSVSTLTIQRTQQEDSAVYLCASSLDKKVIEQFFGPGTRLTVL.

The chain couples TRBV7-6 to TRBJ2-5; D possibly corresponds to TRBD2 (5 bases). V was trimmed by 1 base and J by 4 bases, leaving 10 bases between them. The germline V gene encodes CDR1 SGHVS and CDR2 FNYEAQ. This CDR3 has 14 amino acids. The chain's CDR3 is CASSLDGDGETQYF. The CDR3 DNA is TGTGCCAGCAGCTTAGACGGGGATGGAGAGACCCAGTACTTC.

This chain uses TRBV11-1 with TRBJ2-4; TRBD1 aligns across 8 bases. Germline V gene lookup returns CDR1 SGHAT and CDR2 FQDESV (reference sequence). The V and J ends lost 2 bases and 10 bases, in that order; junction bases with no gene match: 1. CDR3 size: 12 residues. In DNA form, the CDR3 reads TGTGCCAGCAGCTTACGGGACAGGATTCAGTACTTC. Translation: CASSLRDRIQYF.

The V gene is TRBV29-1, the J gene TRBJ2-1, with TRBD2 matching over 7 bases. J lost 6 bases, V lost 8 bases, and 13 bases had no gene match. CDR1 and CDR2 (germline): SQVTM, ANQGSEA. CDR3 length: 14 residues. The CDR3 protein is CSLIREVEFNEQFF. The CDR3 DNA reads TGCAGCCTAATTCGGGAGGTGGAATTCAATGAGCAGTTCTTC.

This clonotype was found a few times. The rearrangement uses TRBV2 and TRBJ2-5, with D perhaps TRBD2 (6 bases). Germline values: CDR1 SNHLY, CDR2 FYNNEI. Trimming took 7 bases from V and 3 from J, leaving 12 bases between them. The CDR3 consists of 13 residues. The CDR3 region is CASKASVEETQYF. The CDR3 nucleotides read TGTGCCAGCAAGGCTAGCGTTGAAGAGACCCAGTACTTC.

V is TRBV7-2 and J is TRBJ2-7, with D possibly called TRBD1 or TRBD2 (7 bases each). CDR3 size: 15 residues. Trimming left V 5 bases short and J 0 bases short, with 14 bases between. Germline CDR1 SGHTA, CDR2 FQGNSA. DNA of the CDR3: TGTGCCAGCAGCCAGGGGGGGGCGAACTCCTACGAGCAGTACTTC. Amino acids: CASSQGGANSYEQYF.

The J gene is TRBJ2-2, the V gene TRBV20-1; no firm D call. This CDR3 contains 11 residues. Germline V gene lookup returns CDR1 DFQATT and CDR2 SNEGSKA (reference sequence). V shed 0 bases and J shed 7 bases, with 3 bases lying between them. The CDR3 reads CSARDGGELFF. The CDR3 DNA follows: TGCAGTGCTAGAGATGGCGGGGAGCTGTTTTTT.

This clonotype was seen more than once but under ten times. J is TRBJ2-5 and V is TRBV5-1; D is ambiguous. CDR1 SGHRS and CDR2 YFSETQ come from the germline V gene. V was trimmed by 5 bases and J by 0 bases, leaving 8 bases between them. The CDR3 runs to 13 residues. CDR3: CASRRSYQETQYF. In DNA form, the CDR3 reads TGCGCCAGCAGACGATCGTACCAAGAGACCCAGTACTTC.

This clonotype has a handful of counts. V and J are TRBV20-1 and TRBJ2-2; D is ambiguous. The CDR3 is 13 amino acids. Germline V gives CDR1 DFQATT, CDR2 SNEGSKA (reference sequence). V lost 1 base, J lost 5 bases, and 8 bases lay in between. The CDR3 loop is CSARGQPTGELFF. The CDR3, as DNA: TGCAGTGCTAGAGGCCAGCCTACCGGGGAGCTGTTTTTT.

This sequence joins TRBV5-1 and TRBJ1-1, with 7 positions matching TRBD1. V lost 4 bases to trimming and J lost 3 bases; unmatched junction nucleotides: 9. CDR3 length equals 15 residues. The germline V gene has CDR1 SGHRS and CDR2 YFSETQ. CDR3 DNA sequence: TGCGCCAGCAGCCATAGACAGGGTCGGGACACTGAAGCTTTCTTT. This gives the protein CASSHRQGRDTEAFF. Full variable domain (rest looked up from reference TRBV5-1 and TRBJ1-1): KAGVTQTPRYLIKTRGQQVTLSCSPISGHRSVSWYQQTPGQGLQFLFEYFSETQRNKGNFPGRFSGRQFSNSRSEMNVSTLELGDSALYLCASSHRQGRDTEAFFGQGTRLTVV.

This sequence joins TRBV3-1 and TRBJ1-6; D remains ambiguous. Between the trimmed V and J ends, which lost 2 bases and 9 bases, there was a span of 5 bases. CDR1 LGHDT and CDR2 YNNKEL come from the germline V gene (reference sequence). This CDR3 is 12 amino acids long. The CDR3 loop reads CASSQPGSPLHF. The CDR3 DNA follows: TGTGCCAGCAGCCAACCCGGTTCACCCCTCCACTTT.

This clonotype was seen at least ten times. J is TRBJ1-1 and V is TRBV6-5; the match to TRBD1 covers 8 bases. CDR1 and CDR2 (germline): MNHEY, SVGAGI. This CDR3 comprises 14 residues. After removal of 6 bases from V and 1 base from J, the junction contained 4 bases not matched to a gene. CDR3 loop: CASSPDRGNTEAFF. CDR3 sequence (DNA): TGTGCCAGCAGCCCCGACAGGGGGAACACTGAAGCTTTCTTT.

J is TRBJ2-7 and V is TRBV7-8; D is possibly TRBD1 (7 bases). V lost 5 bases and J lost 5, with 22 bases in between. The CDR3 runs 16 residues. Germline values: CDR1 SGHVS, CDR2 FQNEAQ. The CDR3 loop reads CASSGGAGGMLDEQYF. In DNA, the CDR3 is TGTGCCAGCAGCGGTGGGGCAGGGGGGATGTTAGACGAGCAGTACTTC. The full variable domain, in which reference TRBV7-8 and TRBJ2-7 provide the parts outside the CDR3, is GAGVSQSPRYKVAKRGQDVALRCDPISGHVSLFWYQQALGQGPEFLTYFQNEAQLDKSGLPSDRFFAERPEGSVSTLKIQRTQQEDSAVYLCASSGGAGGMLDEQYFGPGTRLTVT.